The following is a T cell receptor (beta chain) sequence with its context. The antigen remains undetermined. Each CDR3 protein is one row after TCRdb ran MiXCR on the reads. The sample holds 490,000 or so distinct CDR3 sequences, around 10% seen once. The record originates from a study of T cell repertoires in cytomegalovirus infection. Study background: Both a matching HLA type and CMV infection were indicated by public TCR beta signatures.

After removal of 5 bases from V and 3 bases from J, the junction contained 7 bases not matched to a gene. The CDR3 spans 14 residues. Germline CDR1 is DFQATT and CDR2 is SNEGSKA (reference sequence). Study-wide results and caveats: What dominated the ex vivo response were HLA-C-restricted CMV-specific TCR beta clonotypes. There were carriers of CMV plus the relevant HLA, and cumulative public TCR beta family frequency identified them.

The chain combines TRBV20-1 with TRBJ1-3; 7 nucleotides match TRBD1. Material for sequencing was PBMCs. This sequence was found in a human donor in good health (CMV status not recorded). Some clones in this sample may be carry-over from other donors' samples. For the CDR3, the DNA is TGCAGTGCTCCCGACAGGGCGGTTGGAAACACCATATATTTT. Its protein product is CSAPDRAVGNTIYF.